This note documents a single T cell receptor beta chain sequence. The antigen is not known. This sample stems from a study of regulatory T cells in long-lasting Graves disease. About the study: It was over 5 years of antithyroid drugs, with positive TSH receptor antibodies, that meant persistent Graves' disease. Points from the study as a whole: Lower TCR diversity was seen in persistent Graves' patients than in newly diagnosed ones.

CDR3 size: 15 residues. Germline-derived CDR1 and CDR2 are LNHNV and YYDKDF (reference sequence). V trimming: 3 bases; J trimming: 5 bases; junction bases outside the gene matches: 4. Construction of TCR beta libraries relied on iRepertoire HTBI primers and on Arm-PCR targeting CDR3 regions. How the authors handled the data: Sequenced samples collectively carried 55 to 80 TRBV and around 15 TRBJ segments. In TCRdb, the multiplex PCR reads were re-called with MiXCR into one record per CDR3 protein. It is TCRdb's table, rather than the study itself, that gives the V and J calls and clone size. The sample lists fewer than 550,000 distinct CDR3 sequences, roughly a fifth occurring once. Time point meaning: persistent/refractory GD, antithyroid drugs over 5 years with positive TRAb. RNA isolated from PBMCs was used to make the TCR library.

The TCR comes from a female donor with Graves disease. The V call is TRBV15, the J call TRBJ2-3; TRBD2 matches at 11 bases. Source: peripheral blood mononuclear cells (PBMCs), taken when the disease was refractory, from a patient treated with antithyroid drugs. DNA for the CDR3: TGTGCCACCAGCAGTGTCCTAGCGGGAGGAGATACGCAGTATTTT. It translates to CATSSVLAGGDTQYF.